Listed below are T cell receptor beta chains from one sample, sequenced in a study of T-cell reconstitution after alpha-beta-depleted transplantation in children. TCRdb reprocessed the PCR reads with MiXCR, giving one entry per CDR3 protein. The repertoire holds around 960,000 distinct CDR3 sequences, about 31% seen once, with 25% to 35% in the top ten. The specimen comprised PBMCs, mostly from graft donor cells, sampled 360 days after TCRalphabeta/CD19-depleted stem cell transplant. The source of these receptors is a boy in the first two years of life who had a stem cell transplant for SCID, so the T cells may come from the graft donor. Each CDR3 is given with its conserved first and last residue. A D gene is named only where the DNA matches it firmly. Only some rows state a clone size, as once, few, many or a class for expanded clones.

v_gene	d_gene	abundance	j_gene	CDR3aa	CDR3nt
TRBV6-2/TRBV6-3	NA	NA	TRBJ1-1	CASSPGIGLSLNTEAFF	TGTGCCAGCAGTCCGGGCATCGGTCTTTCCTTGAACACTGAAGCTTTCTTT
TRBV2	TRBD2	many	TRBJ2-3	CASMGTSSNTDTQYF	TGTGCCAGCATGGGGACTAGTTCGAACACAGATACGCAGTATTTT
TRBV28	NA	NA	TRBJ2-1	CASRRHHEQFF	TGTGCCAGCAGGCGACACCATGAGCAGTTCTTC
TRBV18	TRBD1	NA	TRBJ2-7	CASSPQGAVEKQYF	TGTGCCAGCTCACCACAGGGGGCGGTTGAAAAGCAGTACTTC
TRBV6-2/TRBV6-3	NA	NA	TRBJ2-1	CASSFSIRGPGNEQFF	TGTGCCAGCAGTTTTTCAATCCGGGGCCCGGGGAATGAGCAGTTCTTC
TRBV6-1	TRBD2	NA	TRBJ2-2	CASHLAGVPTGELFF	TGTGCCAGCCACCTAGCGGGGGTTCCCACCGGGGAGCTGTTTTTT
TRBV6-4	TRBD2	few	TRBJ2-1	CASSAYRASGAVSYNEQFF	TGTGCCAGCAGTGCCTACCGGGCTAGCGGGGCAGTATCCTACAATGAGCAGTTCTTC
TRBV5-6	TRBD1	NA	TRBJ1-5	CASSRTGATYSNQPQHF	TGTGCCAGCAGCCGGACAGGGGCAACCTATAGCAATCAGCCCCAGCATTTT
TRBV20-1	TRBD2	NA	TRBJ2-3	CSARERGGRADTQYF	TGCAGTGCTAGAGAGCGGGGGGGCAGGGCAGATACGCAGTATTTT
TRBV5-1	TRBD1	NA	TRBJ1-1	CASSGLQGARTEAFF	TGCGCCAGCAGCGGCTTACAGGGGGCGCGGACTGAAGCTTTCTTT
TRBV5-1	TRBD2	few	TRBJ2-5	CASSLTLAGNWKETQYF	TGCGCCAGCAGCTTGACATTAGCGGGAAACTGGAAAGAGACCCAGTACTTC
TRBV7-8	NA	few	TRBJ2-1	CASSLAGVSHDEQFF	TGTGCCAGCAGCTTAGCGGGGGTATCACACGATGAGCAGTTCTTC
TRBV24-1	TRBD1	few	TRBJ1-1	CATSDFGTGRYEAFF	TGTGCCACCAGTGATTTTGGGACAGGGCGCTATGAAGCTTTCTTT
TRBV12-3/TRBV12-4	NA	NA	TRBJ2-7	CASSSGSAYEQYF	TGTGCCAGCAGTTCCGGATCCGCCTACGAGCAGTACTTC
TRBV12-3/TRBV12-4	NA	NA	TRBJ1-1	CASSFVTGQNTEAFF	TGTGCCAGCAGTTTTGTCACAGGACAGAACACTGAAGCTTTCTTT
TRBV9	TRBD2	NA	TRBJ2-3	CASSGRPSSGGTLRPTDTQYF	TGTGCCAGCAGCGGACGGCCCTCTAGCGGGGGGACTTTACGACCCACAGATACGCAGTATTTT
TRBV4-2	TRBD1	NA	TRBJ2-2	CASSQDLRDRGPELFF	TGTGCCAGCAGCCAAGACCTGAGGGACAGGGGCCCGGAGCTGTTTTTT
TRBV11-2	NA	few	TRBJ2-5	CASSLVGSGQGATQYF	TGTGCCAGCAGCTTAGTGGGTTCAGGCCAGGGAGCGACCCAGTACTTC
TRBV9	TRBD1	few	TRBJ2-1	CASSVSTGDNYNEQFF	TGTGCCAGCAGCGTCTCCACAGGGGACAACTACAATGAGCAGTTCTTC
TRBV9	NA	NA	TRBJ2-1	CASSEGNEQFF	TGTGCCAGCAGCGAGGGCAATGAGCAGTTCTTC
TRBV7-8	NA	few	TRBJ2-1	CASSHKFGGQNEQFF	TGTGCCAGCAGCCACAAGTTCGGGGGGCAAAATGAGCAGTTCTTC
TRBV18	TRBD1	NA	TRBJ2-1	CASSPRQGSAHNEQFF	TGTGCCAGCTCACCTAGACAGGGTTCGGCGCACAATGAGCAGTTCTTC
TRBV5-1	TRBD2	few	TRBJ2-3	CASSLLAGGIDTQYF	TGCGCCAGCAGCTTACTAGCGGGAGGGATAGATACGCAGTATTTT
TRBV5-1	TRBD1	NA	TRBJ2-3	CASSSDRGSTDTQYF	TGCGCCAGCAGCTCCGACAGGGGAAGCACAGATACGCAGTATTTT
TRBV12-3/TRBV12-4	TRBD2	NA	TRBJ2-6	CASSEVAGGFPGANVLTF	TGTGCCAGCAGCGAAGTAGCGGGGGGTTTCCCTGGGGCCAACGTCCTGACTTTC
TRBV4-3	NA	many	TRBJ2-7	CASSQDYRGGRAQYF	TGCGCCAGCAGCCAAGATTACCGGGGCGGCAGGGCGCAGTACTTC
TRBV9	TRBD1	NA	TRBJ1-5	CASSAGRDSIAQPQHF	TGTGCCAGCAGCGCGGGGAGGGACAGTATAGCACAGCCCCAGCATTTT
TRBV18	NA	few	TRBJ1-1	CASSRDGTEAFF	TGTGCCAGCTCGCGGGACGGGACTGAAGCTTTCTTT